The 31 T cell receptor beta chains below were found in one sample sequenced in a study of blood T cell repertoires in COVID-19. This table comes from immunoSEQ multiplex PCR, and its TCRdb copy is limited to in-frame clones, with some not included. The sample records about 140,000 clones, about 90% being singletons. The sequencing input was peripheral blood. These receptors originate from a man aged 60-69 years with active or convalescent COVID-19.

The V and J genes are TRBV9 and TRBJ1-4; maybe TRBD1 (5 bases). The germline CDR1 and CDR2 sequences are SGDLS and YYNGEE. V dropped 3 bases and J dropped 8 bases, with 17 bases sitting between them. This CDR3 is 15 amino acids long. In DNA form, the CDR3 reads TGTGCCAGCAGCGCCTCAGGGTCGGTAGGGGAAAAACTGTTTTTT. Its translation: CASSASGSVGEKLFF.

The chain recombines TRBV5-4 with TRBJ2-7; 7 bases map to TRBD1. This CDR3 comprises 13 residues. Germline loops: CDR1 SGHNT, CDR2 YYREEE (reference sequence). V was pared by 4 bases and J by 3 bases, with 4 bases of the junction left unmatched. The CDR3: CASSHGQVYEQYF. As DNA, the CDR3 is TGTGCCAGCAGCCATGGACAGGTCTACGAGCAGTACTTC. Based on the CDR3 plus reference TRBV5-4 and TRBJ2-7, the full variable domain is ETGVTQSPTHLIKTRGQQVTLRCSSQSGHNTVSWYQQALGQGPQFIFQYYREEENGRGNFPPRFSGLQFPNYSSELNVNALELDDSALYLCASSHGQVYEQYFGPGTRLTVT.

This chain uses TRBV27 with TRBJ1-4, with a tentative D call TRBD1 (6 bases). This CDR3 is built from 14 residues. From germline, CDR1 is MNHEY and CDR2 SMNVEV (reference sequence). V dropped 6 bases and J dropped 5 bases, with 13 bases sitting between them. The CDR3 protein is CASRTATGNEKLFF. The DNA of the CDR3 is TGTGCCAGCAGGACCGCCACAGGGAATGAAAAACTGTTTTTT.

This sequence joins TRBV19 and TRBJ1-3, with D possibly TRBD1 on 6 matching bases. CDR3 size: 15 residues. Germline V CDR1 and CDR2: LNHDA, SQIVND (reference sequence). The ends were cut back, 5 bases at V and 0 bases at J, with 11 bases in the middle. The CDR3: CASSRQVSSGNTIYF. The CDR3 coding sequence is TGTGCCAGTAGTCGACAGGTGAGCTCTGGAAACACCATATATTTT.

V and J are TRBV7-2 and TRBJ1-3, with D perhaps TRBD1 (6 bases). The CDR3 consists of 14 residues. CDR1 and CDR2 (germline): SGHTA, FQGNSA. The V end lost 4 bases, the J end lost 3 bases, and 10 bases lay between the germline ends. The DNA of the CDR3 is TGTGCCAGCAGCTCCGGGACATTTGGAAACACCATATATTTT. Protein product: CASSSGTFGNTIYF. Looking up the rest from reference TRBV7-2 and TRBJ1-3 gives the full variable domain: GAGVSQSPSNKVTEKGKDVELRCDPISGHTALYWYRQSLGQGLEFLIYFQGNSAPDKSGLPSDRFSAERTGGSVSTLTIQRTQQEDSAVYLCASSSGTFGNTIYFGEGSWLTVV.

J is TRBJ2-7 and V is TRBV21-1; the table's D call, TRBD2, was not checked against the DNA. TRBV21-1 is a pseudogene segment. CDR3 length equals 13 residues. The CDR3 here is CASSGLAAYEQYF. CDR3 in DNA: TGTGCCAGCAGCGGACTAGCCGCGTACGAGCAGTACTTC.

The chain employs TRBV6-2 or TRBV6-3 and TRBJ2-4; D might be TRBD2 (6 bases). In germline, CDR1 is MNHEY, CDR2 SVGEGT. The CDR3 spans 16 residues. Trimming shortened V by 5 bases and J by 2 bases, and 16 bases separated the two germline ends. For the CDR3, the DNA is TGTGCCAGCAGTCCCGGGGTAGCGGAGCCCAAAAACATTCAGTACTTC. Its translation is CASSPGVAEPKNIQYF.

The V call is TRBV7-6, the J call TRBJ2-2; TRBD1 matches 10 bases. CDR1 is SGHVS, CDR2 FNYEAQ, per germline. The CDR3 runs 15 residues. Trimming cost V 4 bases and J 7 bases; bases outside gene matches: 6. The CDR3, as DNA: TGTGCCAGCAGCTCCCGGACAGGGGGGAACGGGGAGCTGTTTTTT. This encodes CASSSRTGGNGELFF. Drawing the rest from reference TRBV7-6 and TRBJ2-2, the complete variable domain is GAGVSQSPRYKVTKRGQDVALRCDPISGHVSLYWYRQALGQGPEFLTYFNYEAQQDKSGLPNDRFSAERPEGSISTLTIQRTEQRDSAMYRCASSSRTGGNGELFFGEGSRLTVL.

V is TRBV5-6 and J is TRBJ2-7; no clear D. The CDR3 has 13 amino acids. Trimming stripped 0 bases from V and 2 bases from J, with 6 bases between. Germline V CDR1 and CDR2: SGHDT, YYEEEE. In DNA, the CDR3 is TGTGCCAGCAGCTTGGTGGCACCCTACGAGCAGTACTTC. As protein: CASSLVAPYEQYF.

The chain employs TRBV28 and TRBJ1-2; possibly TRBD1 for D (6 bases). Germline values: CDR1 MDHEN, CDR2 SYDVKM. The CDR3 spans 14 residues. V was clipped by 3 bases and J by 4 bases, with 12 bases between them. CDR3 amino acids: CASSLGGLAYGYTF. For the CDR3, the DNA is TGTGCCAGCAGTTTGGGGGGGCTCGCCTATGGCTACACCTTC.

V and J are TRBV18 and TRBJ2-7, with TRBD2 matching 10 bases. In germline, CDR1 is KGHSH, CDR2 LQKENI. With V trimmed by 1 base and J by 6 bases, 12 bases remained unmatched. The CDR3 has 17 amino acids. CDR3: CASSPRPSSGSPSEQYF. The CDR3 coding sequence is TGTGCCAGCTCACCACGGCCATCTAGCGGGAGCCCCAGCGAGCAGTACTTC. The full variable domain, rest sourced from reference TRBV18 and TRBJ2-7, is NAGVMQNPRHLVRRRGQEARLRCSPMKGHSHVYWYRQLPEEGLKFMVYLQKENIIDESGMPKERFSAEFPKEGPSILRIQQVVRGDSAAYFCASSPRPSSGSPSEQYFGPGTRLTVT.

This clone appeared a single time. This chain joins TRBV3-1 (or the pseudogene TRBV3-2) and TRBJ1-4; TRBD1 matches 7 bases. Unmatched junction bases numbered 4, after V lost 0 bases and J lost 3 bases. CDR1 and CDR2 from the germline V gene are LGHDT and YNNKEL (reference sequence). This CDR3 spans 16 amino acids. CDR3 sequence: CASSQDWDRANEKLFF. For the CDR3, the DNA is TGTGCCAGCAGCCAAGATTGGGACAGAGCTAATGAAAAACTGTTTTTT.

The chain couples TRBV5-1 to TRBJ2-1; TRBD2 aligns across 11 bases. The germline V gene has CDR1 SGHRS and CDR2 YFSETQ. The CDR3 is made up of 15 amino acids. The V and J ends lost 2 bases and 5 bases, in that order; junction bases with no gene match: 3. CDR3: CASSFSGRVHNEQFF. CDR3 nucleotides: TGCGCCAGCAGCTTTAGCGGGAGGGTACACAATGAGCAGTTCTTC.

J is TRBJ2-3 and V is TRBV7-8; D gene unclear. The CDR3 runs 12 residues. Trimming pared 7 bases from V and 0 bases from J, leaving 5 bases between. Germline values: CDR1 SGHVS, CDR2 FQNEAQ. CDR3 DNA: TGTGCCAGCATAGCAAGCACAGATACGCAGTATTTT. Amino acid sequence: CASIASTDTQYF.

The CDR3: CASSFKREVSYNEQFF. Here the CDR3 DNA reads TGTGCCAGCAGCTTTAAGCGGGAGGTCTCCTACAATGAGCAGTTCTTC. The chain joins TRBV5-4 to TRBJ2-1, with TRBD2 matching 9 bases. The germline V gene encodes CDR1 SGHNT and CDR2 YYREEE (reference sequence). This CDR3 comprises 16 residues. The V and J ends lost 2 bases and 0 bases, in that order; junction bases with no gene match: 3.

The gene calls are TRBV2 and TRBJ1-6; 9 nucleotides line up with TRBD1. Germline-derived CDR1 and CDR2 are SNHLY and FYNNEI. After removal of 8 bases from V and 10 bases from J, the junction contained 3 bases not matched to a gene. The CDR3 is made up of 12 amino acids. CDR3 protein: CASDRGYSPLHF. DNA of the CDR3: TGTGCCAGCGACAGGGGGTACTCACCCCTCCACTTT.

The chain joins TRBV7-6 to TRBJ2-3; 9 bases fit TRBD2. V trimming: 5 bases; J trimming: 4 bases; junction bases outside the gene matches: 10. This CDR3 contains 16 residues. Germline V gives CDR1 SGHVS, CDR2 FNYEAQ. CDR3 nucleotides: TGTGCCAGCAGCCGGTCTGGCGGGAGGGCCCCAGATACGCAGTATTTT. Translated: CASSRSGGRAPDTQYF.

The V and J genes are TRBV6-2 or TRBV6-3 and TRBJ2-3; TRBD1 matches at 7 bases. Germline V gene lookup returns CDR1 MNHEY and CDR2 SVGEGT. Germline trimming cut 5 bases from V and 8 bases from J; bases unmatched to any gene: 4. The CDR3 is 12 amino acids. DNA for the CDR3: TGTGCCAGCAGTGCACAGGGGAGTACGCAGTATTTT. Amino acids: CASSAQGSTQYF.

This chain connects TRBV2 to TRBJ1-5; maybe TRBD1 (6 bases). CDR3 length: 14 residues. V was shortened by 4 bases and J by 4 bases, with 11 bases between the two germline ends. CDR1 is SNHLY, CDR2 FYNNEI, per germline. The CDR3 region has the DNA TGTGCCAGCAGTGTAAGGACAGATAATCAGCCCCAGCATTTT. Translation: CASSVRTDNQPQHF.

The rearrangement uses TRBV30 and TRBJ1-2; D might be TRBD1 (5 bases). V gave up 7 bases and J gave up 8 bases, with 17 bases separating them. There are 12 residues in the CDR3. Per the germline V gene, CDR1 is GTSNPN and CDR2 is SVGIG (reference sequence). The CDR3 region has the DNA TGTGCCTCTGGGGGGGTTAAAGTCGGCTACACCTTC. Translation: CASGGVKVGYTF.

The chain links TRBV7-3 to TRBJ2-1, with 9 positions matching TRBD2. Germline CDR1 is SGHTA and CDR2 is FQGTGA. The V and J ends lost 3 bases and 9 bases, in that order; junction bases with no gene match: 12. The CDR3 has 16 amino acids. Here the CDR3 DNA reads TGTGCCAGCAGCTTTGGTAGCGGGAGCCCCGAGGGTGAGCAGTTCTTC. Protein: CASSFGSGSPEGEQFF.

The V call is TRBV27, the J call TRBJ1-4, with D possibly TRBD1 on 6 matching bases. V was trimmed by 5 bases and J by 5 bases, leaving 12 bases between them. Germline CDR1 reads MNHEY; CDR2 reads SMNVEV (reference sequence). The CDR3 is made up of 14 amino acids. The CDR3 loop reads CASSRSGTNEKLFF. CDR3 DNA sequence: TGTGCCAGCAGTAGAAGCGGGACAAATGAAAAACTGTTTTTT.

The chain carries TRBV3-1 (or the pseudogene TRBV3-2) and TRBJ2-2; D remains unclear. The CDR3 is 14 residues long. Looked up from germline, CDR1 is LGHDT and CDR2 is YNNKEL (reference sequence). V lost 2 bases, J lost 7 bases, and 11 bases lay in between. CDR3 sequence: CASSQYSGNGELFF. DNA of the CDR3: TGTGCCAGCAGCCAATACTCAGGAAACGGGGAGCTGTTTTTT.

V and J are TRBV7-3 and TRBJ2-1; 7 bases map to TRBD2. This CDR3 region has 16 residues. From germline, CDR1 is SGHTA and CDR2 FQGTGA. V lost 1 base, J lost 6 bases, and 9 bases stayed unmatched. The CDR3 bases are TGTGCCAGCAGCTTAATATCGCGGGGACTACGCAATGAGCAGTTCTTC. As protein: CASSLISRGLRNEQFF.

As DNA, the CDR3 is TGTGCCAGCAGTTCCGAGACTAGCGGGCGCCCCGGGGGGCAGTACTTC. Its translation: CASSSETSGRPGGQYF. The chain employs TRBV28 and TRBJ2-7; TRBD2 agrees at 10 bases. The trim removed 4 bases at V and 9 bases at J, leaving 15 bases unmatched. CDR1 is MDHEN, CDR2 SYDVKM, per germline. This CDR3 has 16 residues.

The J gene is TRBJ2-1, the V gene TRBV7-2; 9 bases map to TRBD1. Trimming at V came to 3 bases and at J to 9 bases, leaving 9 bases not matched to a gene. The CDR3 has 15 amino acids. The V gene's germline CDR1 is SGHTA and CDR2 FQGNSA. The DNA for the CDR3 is TGTGCCAGCAGCTTTAGACAGGGGGTAGGAGGTGAGCAGTTCTTC. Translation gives CASSFRQGVGGEQFF.

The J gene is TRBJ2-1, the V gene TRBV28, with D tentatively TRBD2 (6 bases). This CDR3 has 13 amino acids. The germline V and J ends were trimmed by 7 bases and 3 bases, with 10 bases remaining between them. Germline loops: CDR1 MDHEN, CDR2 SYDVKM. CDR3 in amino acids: CASTPGDYNEQFF. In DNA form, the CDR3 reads TGTGCCAGCACCCCGGGAGACTACAATGAGCAGTTCTTC.

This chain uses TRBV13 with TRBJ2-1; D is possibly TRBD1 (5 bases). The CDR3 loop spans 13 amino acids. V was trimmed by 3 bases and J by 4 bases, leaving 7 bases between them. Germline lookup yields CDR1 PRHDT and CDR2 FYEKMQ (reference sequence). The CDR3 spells CASSFRAYNEQFF. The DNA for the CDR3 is TGTGCCAGCAGCTTCAGGGCTTACAATGAGCAGTTCTTC. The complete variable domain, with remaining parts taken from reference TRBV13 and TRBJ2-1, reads AAGVIQSPRHLIKEKRETATLKCYPIPRHDTVYWYQQGPGQDPQFLISFYEKMQSDKGSIPDRFSAQQFSDYHSELNMSSLELGDSALYFCASSFRAYNEQFFGPGTRLTVL.

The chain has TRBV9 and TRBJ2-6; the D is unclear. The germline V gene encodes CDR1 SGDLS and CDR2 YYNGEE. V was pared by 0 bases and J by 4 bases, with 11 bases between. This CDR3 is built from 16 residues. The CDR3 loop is CASSVAGGLGANVLTF. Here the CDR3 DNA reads TGTGCCAGCAGCGTAGCAGGTGGGCTCGGGGCCAACGTCCTGACTTTC.

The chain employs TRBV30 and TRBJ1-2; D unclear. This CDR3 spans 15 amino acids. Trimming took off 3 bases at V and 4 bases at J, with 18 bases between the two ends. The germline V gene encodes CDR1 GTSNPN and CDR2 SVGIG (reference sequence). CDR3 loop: CAWRWAGLYTYGYTF. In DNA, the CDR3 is TGTGCCTGGAGGTGGGCAGGTCTTTATACCTATGGCTACACCTTC.

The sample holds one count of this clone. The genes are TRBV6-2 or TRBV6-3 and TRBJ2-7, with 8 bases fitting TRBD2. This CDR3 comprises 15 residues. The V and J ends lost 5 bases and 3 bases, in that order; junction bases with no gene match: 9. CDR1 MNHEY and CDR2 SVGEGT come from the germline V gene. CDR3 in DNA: TGTGCCAGCAGTACCGAGCGGGAGCTCTACTACGAGCAGTACTTC. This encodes CASSTERELYYEQYF.